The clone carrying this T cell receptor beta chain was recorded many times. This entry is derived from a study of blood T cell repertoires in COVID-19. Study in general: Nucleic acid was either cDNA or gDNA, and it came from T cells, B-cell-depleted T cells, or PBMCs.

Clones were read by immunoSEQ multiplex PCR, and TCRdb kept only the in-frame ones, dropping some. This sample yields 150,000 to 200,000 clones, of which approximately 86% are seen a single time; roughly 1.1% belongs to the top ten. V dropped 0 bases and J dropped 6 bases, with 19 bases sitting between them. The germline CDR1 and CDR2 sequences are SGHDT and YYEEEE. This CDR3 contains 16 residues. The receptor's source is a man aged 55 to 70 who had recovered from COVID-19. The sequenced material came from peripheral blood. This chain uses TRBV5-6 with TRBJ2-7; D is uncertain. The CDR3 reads CASSLVRGGLYCEQYF. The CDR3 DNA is TGTGCCAGCAGCTTGGTCCGAGGTGGCCTATACTGCGAGCAGTACTTC.